The next 2 T cell receptor beta chains were all read from a single sample in a study of blood T cell repertoires in COVID-19. TCRdb's table, derived via immunoSEQ multiplex PCR, lists solely in-frame clones and lacks some. Of approximately 310,000 clones listed, approximately 83% were seen once; the top ten hold roughly 2%. Sequencing used PBMCs or T cells enriched from blood (not recorded which). These receptors all stem from a young man who had recovered from COVID-19.

The V gene is TRBV5-6, the J gene TRBJ1-1; weak D call: TRBD1 (5 bases). Germline V gene lookup returns CDR1 SGHDT and CDR2 YYEEEE. With 6 bases removed from V and 1 base from J, the gap between germline ends came to 16 bases. CDR3 length: 15 residues. CDR3 nucleotide sequence: TGTGCCAGCACCCATGGGGGGAATAGGAACACTGAAGCTTTCTTT. This sequence encodes CASTHGGNRNTEAFF.

The gene calls are TRBV9 and TRBJ1-2, with 9 positions matching TRBD1. The CDR3 runs to 15 residues. Germline V lookup: CDR1 SGDLS, CDR2 YYNGEE. J lost 4 bases, V lost 4 bases, and 8 bases had no gene match. The DNA of the CDR3 is TGTGCCAGCAGCCCGCGGACAGGGGTCCCCTATGGCTACACCTTC. This codes for CASSPRTGVPYGYTF.